This record looks at one T cell receptor (beta chain) sequence and its context. Its antigen is unknown. This record belongs to a study of glioma-infiltrating T cells. TCR alpha and beta CDR3 regions were amplified from RNA using iRepertoire nested multiplex PCR. TCRdb reprocessed the multiplex PCR reads with MiXCR, giving one entry per CDR3 protein. The repertoire consists of around 130,000 distinct CDR3 sequences, with around 25% occurring once and the leading ten covering about a quarter. The CDR3 runs to 16 residues. Germline loops: CDR1 KGHSH, CDR2 LQKENI. The V gene end was trimmed by 2 bases and the J gene end by 6 bases; junction bases not matched to a gene: 8. Study outcomes and limitations: Tissue-blood divergence was below expectation in non-neoplastic patients, above in gliomas.

The clonotype originates from a human donor with low-grade glioma or glioblastoma, undergoing nonglioma brain surgery, or in good health (not recorded which). Sequenced input: glioma tissue, nonneoplastic brain tissue, or PBMCs (not recorded which). The rearrangement links TRBV18 to TRBJ1-5; 9 bases match TRBD1. In DNA form, the CDR3 reads TGTGCCAGCTCACCAACCGGGACAGGGCTTGGTCAGCCCCAGCATTTT. Its protein is CASSPTGTGLGQPQHF. The whole variable domain, filled in from reference TRBV18 and TRBJ1-5, reads NAGVMQNPRHLVRRRGQEARLRCSPMKGHSHVYWYRQLPEEGLKFMVYLQKENIIDESGMPKERFSAEFPKEGPSILRIQQVVRGDSAAYFCASSPTGTGLGQPQHFGDGTRLSIL.